This T cell receptor beta chain was sequenced in a study of shared clonotypes between healthy human individuals. For the study at large: Those who served as donors were a couple of women and a few men between the ages of 18 and 49. Notes on the study in general: The study generally estimated greater richness for naive than memory subsets.

CDR3 length: 15 residues. In germline, CDR1 is LGHNA, CDR2 YSLEER. With V trimmed by 1 base and J by 3 bases, 4 bases remained unmatched. CD45RO-negative, CCR7-selected cells formed the naive CD8 fraction, which excluded terminally differentiated effector memory CD45RA+ cells. As to this clone: What it recognizes is unknown.

TCRdb's copy holds only in-frame clones and misses some; the assay was immunoSEQ multiplex PCR. The sample includes about 680,000 clones, around 90% of them seen just once. This rearrangement joins TRBV4-3 to TRBJ2-7; 9 positions match TRBD2. This receptor was taken from a man aged 25-45 years in good health. The sequenced material came from naive CD8+ T cells sorted from blood. CDR3 residues: CASSQAQRGDYEQYF. DNA for the CDR3: TGCGCCAGCAGCCAAGCACAGCGGGGGGACTACGAGCAGTACTTC.